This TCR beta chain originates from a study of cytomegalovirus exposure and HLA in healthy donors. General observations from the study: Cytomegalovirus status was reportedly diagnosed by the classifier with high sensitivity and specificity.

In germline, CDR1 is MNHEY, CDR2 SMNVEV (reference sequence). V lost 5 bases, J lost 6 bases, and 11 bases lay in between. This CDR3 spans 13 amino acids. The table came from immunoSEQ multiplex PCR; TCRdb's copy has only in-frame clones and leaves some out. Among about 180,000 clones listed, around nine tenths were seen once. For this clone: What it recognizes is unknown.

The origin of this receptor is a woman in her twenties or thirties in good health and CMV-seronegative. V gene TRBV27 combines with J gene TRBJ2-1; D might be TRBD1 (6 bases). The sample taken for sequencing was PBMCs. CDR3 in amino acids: CASSIIGGNEQFF. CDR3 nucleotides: TGTGCCAGCAGTATAATAGGGGGCAATGAGCAGTTCTTC.